These 17 T cell receptor beta chains were sequenced from one sample in a study of lymphopenia after photon versus proton radiotherapy. Clones were sequenced by immunoSEQ multiplex PCR, and TCRdb holds only the in-frame ones, with some missing. In the table there are 7,500 to 9,500 clones, 80% to 90% of which are singletons. The sequencing here drew on peripheral blood, taken from a patient treated with photon-based radiotherapy. These receptors came from a woman between 70 and 85 years old with pancreatic cancer.

This chain joins TRBV14 and TRBJ2-3; D is ambiguous. Germline assignment: CDR1 SGHDN and CDR2 FVKESK. The CDR3 sequence is 12 residues long. V lost 1 base to trimming and J lost 5 bases, with 4 bases between them. As DNA, the CDR3 is TGTGCCAGCAGCCAAGGTTTAGATACGCAGTATTTT. Protein: CASSQGLDTQYF.

This CDR3 reads CSGLKTGTPQETQYF. Written as DNA, the CDR3 is TGCAGCGGATTGAAAACCGGGACTCCTCAAGAGACCCAGTACTTC. This chain joins TRBV29-1 and TRBJ2-5; D may be TRBD2 (6 bases). CDR3 length equals 15 residues. CDR1 SQVTM and CDR2 ANQGSEA come from the germline V gene. V was pared by 7 bases and J by 2 bases, with 20 bases between.

This chain links TRBV7-2 with TRBJ2-7, with TRBD2 identical over 7 bases. The CDR3 consists of 13 residues. J lost 8 bases, V lost 5 bases, and 9 bases had no gene match. Germline CDR1 reads SGHTA; CDR2 reads FQGNSA. CDR3 loop: CASSPTPGGKQYF. CDR3 nucleotides: TGTGCCAGCAGCCCCACCCCCGGGGGGAAGCAGTACTTC.

J is TRBJ2-5 and V is TRBV9; D is undetermined. The germline V gene encodes CDR1 SGDLS and CDR2 YYNGEE. This CDR3 has 13 amino acids. Trimming took 0 bases from V and 5 from J, leaving 8 bases between them. CDR3 nucleotides: TGTGCCAGCAGCGTAGATCCGTTTGAGACCCAGTACTTC. This translates into CASSVDPFETQYF. Using reference TRBV9 and TRBJ2-5 for the parts outside the CDR3, the full variable domain is DSGVTQTPKHLITATGQRVTLRCSPRSGDLSVYWYQQSLDQGLQFLIQYYNGEERAKGNILERFSAQQFPDLHSELNLSSLELGDSALYFCASSVDPFETQYFGPGTRLLVL.

The rearrangement uses TRBV29-1 and TRBJ2-7; no definite D call. The CDR3 consists of 12 residues. With 4 bases removed from V and 3 bases from J, the gap between germline ends came to 10 bases. Germline assignment: CDR1 SQVTM and CDR2 ANQGSEA. CDR3 loop: CSVVTGNYEQYF. CDR3 nucleotides: TGCAGCGTTGTCACCGGAAACTACGAGCAGTACTTC.

The rearrangement joins TRBV19 to TRBJ1-4; a weak D match, TRBD1 (5 bases). The CDR3 totals 16 residues. V was trimmed by 5 bases and J by 8 bases, leaving 21 bases between them. The V gene's germline CDR1 is LNHDA and CDR2 SQIVND (reference sequence). CDR3 loop: CASSGGGSGLREKLFF. Here the CDR3 DNA reads TGTGCCAGTAGTGGCGGGGGATCGGGATTAAGAGAAAAACTGTTTTTT.

The chain couples TRBV27 to TRBJ2-7; 9 bases align to TRBD2. After removal of 6 bases from V and 3 bases from J, the junction contained 9 bases not matched to a gene. The length of the CDR3 is 15 residues. Germline CDR1 and CDR2: MNHEY and SMNVEV (reference sequence). CDR3 region: CASSPSGEGNYEQYF. DNA for the CDR3: TGTGCCAGCAGCCCTAGCGGGGAGGGGAACTACGAGCAGTACTTC.

A single count supports this clone. The V call is TRBV27, the J call TRBJ2-2; 11 nucleotides match TRBD2. Germline V gives CDR1 MNHEY, CDR2 SMNVEV (reference sequence). J was trimmed by 7 bases and V by 3 bases; bases with no gene match: 19. The CDR3 spans 20 residues. DNA of the CDR3: TGTGCCAGCAGTTTGCCGGGACAGATTACTAGCGGGAGTCTCGGCGGGGAGCTGTTTTTT. Its translation is CASSLPGQITSGSLGGELFF.

The J gene is TRBJ1-1, the V gene TRBV6-5, with TRBD1 as a possible D gene (5 bases). CDR1 is MNHEY, CDR2 SVGAGI, per germline. V was cut by 2 bases and J by 0 bases, with 7 bases left in between. This CDR3 has 14 residues. CDR3 region: CASSYNRLNTEAFF. CDR3 coding DNA: TGTGCCAGCAGTTACAACAGGCTGAACACTGAAGCTTTCTTT.

This clone was counted a single time. The V gene is TRBV4-2, the J gene TRBJ2-6, with D possibly matching TRBD1 (6 bases). Trimming cost V 1 base and J 2 bases, with 9 bases left between them. The germline gives CDR1 LGHNA, CDR2 YNFKEQ. The CDR3 contains 16 residues. The CDR3 DNA reads TGTGCCAGCAGCCAAGCTGCAGGGGCTGGGGCCAACGTCCTGACTTTC. Residues: CASSQAAGAGANVLTF.

The V and J genes are TRBV5-1 and TRBJ2-7; 11 bases map to TRBD1. This CDR3 spans 16 amino acids. The germline gives CDR1 SGHRS, CDR2 YFSETQ. With V trimmed by 4 bases and J by 2 bases, 8 bases remained unmatched. The CDR3 sequence: CASSPQPGQGAYEQYF. Here the CDR3 DNA reads TGCGCCAGCAGCCCGCAACCGGGACAGGGGGCCTACGAGCAGTACTTC.

The chain carries TRBV12-5 and TRBJ2-2; 10 positions agree with TRBD2. The CDR3 is made up of 16 amino acids. Germline V CDR1 and CDR2: LGHNT, FRNRAP. J lost 6 bases, V lost 2 bases, and 6 bases had no gene match. Here the CDR3 DNA reads TGTGCTAGTGGTTTGAGTAGCGGGAGGTCTCCCGGGGAGCTGTTTTTT. This translates into CASGLSSGRSPGELFF. The full variable domain, rest sourced from reference TRBV12-5 and TRBJ2-2, is DARVTQTPRHKVTEMGQEVTMRCQPILGHNTVFWYRQTMMQGLELLAYFRNRAPLDDSGMPKDRFSAEMPDATLATLKIQPSEPRDSAVYFCASGLSSGRSPGELFFGEGSRLTVL.

The chain uses TRBV7-3 and TRBJ2-3; 8 bases match TRBD2. The length of the CDR3 is 16 residues. From germline, CDR1 is SGHTA and CDR2 FQGTGA. V lost 8 bases and J lost 2; bases outside the gene matches: 12. CDR3 nucleotides: TGTGCCAGCTCCAAAGGGGCGGGAGGCATCACAGATACGCAGTATTTT. Translating it yields CASSKGAGGITDTQYF. The variable domain in full, completed from reference TRBV7-3 and TRBJ2-3, reads GAGVSQTPSNKVTEKGKYVELRCDPISGHTALYWYRQSLGQGPEFLIYFQGTGAADDSGLPNDRFFAVRPEGSVSTLKIQRTERGDSAVYLCASSKGAGGITDTQYFGPGTRLTVL.

This CDR3 reads CASSGLAGTYNEQFF. In DNA form, the CDR3 reads TGTGCCAGTAGCGGACTAGCGGGAACCTACAATGAGCAGTTCTTC. J is TRBJ2-1 and V is TRBV19, with TRBD2 identical over 12 bases. After removal of 6 bases from V and 2 bases from J, the junction contained 2 bases not matched to a gene. Germline lookup yields CDR1 LNHDA and CDR2 SQIVND (reference sequence). The CDR3 is 15 residues long.

The V gene is TRBV5-5, the J gene TRBJ2-7; TRBD1 might be the D (6 bases). V was cut by 1 base and J by 7 bases, with 9 bases left in between. Germline V lookup: CDR1 SGHKS, CDR2 YYEKEE (reference sequence). The CDR3 length is 12 residues. The CDR3 sequence is CASSLTGKEQYF. For the CDR3, the DNA is TGTGCCAGCAGCTTGACAGGGAAAGAGCAGTACTTC.

In DNA, the CDR3 is TGTGCCAGCAGGCAAGGAAACTATGGCTACACCTTC. It yields the protein CASRQGNYGYTF. The rearrangement links TRBV6-6 to TRBJ1-2; D is unresolved. Trimming removed 6 bases from V and 2 bases from J, with 7 bases in between. The CDR3 extends over 12 amino acids. Germline assignment: CDR1 MNHNY and CDR2 SVGAGI (reference sequence).

The genes are TRBV9 and TRBJ1-2; perhaps TRBD1 as D (5 bases). The length of the CDR3 is 13 residues. V was clipped by 5 bases and J by 4 bases, with 12 bases between them. Germline V gives CDR1 SGDLS, CDR2 YYNGEE. DNA for the CDR3: TGTGCCAGCAGTGCAGGCGGGGGCTATGGCTACACCTTC. It yields the protein CASSAGGGYGYTF.